This TCR beta chain was recorded in a study of T cells in Graves' hyperthyroidism and ophthalmopathy. In the case of this clonotype: As yet, its antigen is unknown.

With 0 bases clipped from V and 4 bases from J, the junction kept 6 bases outside the gene matches. The CDR3 runs to 16 residues. Per the germline V gene, CDR1 is DFQATT and CDR2 is SNEGSKA (reference sequence). RNA transcripts gave rise to amplified TCR beta CDR3 regions. HTBI primers drove first-round RT-PCR of the TCR CDR3. TCRdb re-derived calls from the multiplex PCR reads in MiXCR, one entry per CDR3 protein. This table holds about 160,000 distinct CDR3 sequences, about 9% found once. PBMCs came from more than 8.5 ml fresh peripheral blood. Study results and caveats: Peripheral blood also featured most of the thyroid clonotypes expanded above 0.001.

This receptor was obtained from a woman aged 18-29 years with Graves' hyperthyroidism that later progressed to Graves' ophthalmopathy. The material sequenced was blood. The chain combines TRBV20-1 with TRBJ2-1, with 10 bases aligning to TRBD2. The CDR3 nucleotides read TGCAGTGCTAGAGATCTCCAGCGGGAGGGTTACAATGAGCAGTTCTTC. This encodes CSARDLQREGYNEQFF.